A selection of T cell receptor beta chains follows, all from one sample in a study of blood T cell repertoires in COVID-19. The repertoire was sequenced with immunoSEQ multiplex PCR; TCRdb's copy has only in-frame clones and lacks some. Among hundreds of thousands of clones listed, around 85% were seen once. Material: PBMCs or T cells enriched from blood (not recorded which). These receptors were obtained from a woman aged 30 to 39 who had been exposed to COVID-19. Both conserved end residues are part of each CDR3. D genes are given only for firm matches. Clone size is stated in some rows and not others, as once, few, many or a class when expanded.

len	abundance	v_gene	d_gene	j_gene	CDR3aa	CDR3nt
13	once	TRBV19	-	TRBJ1-1	CASGLGGGSEAFF	TGTGCCAGTGGCCTGGGGGGAGGATCTGAAGCTTTCTTT
13	-	TRBV6-5	-	TRBJ2-7	CASSQGPTYEQYF	TGTGCCAGCAGTCAGGGCCCAACATACGAGCAGTACTTC
13	-	TRBV11-3	-	TRBJ1-2	CASSSSGQHGYTF	TGTGCCAGCAGCTCGTCAGGACAGCATGGCTACACCTTC
17	-	TRBV5-3	-	TRBJ1-3	CARSLTPSQQGGNTIYF	TGTGCCAGAAGCTTGACCCCGTCCCAGCAGGGTGGAAACACCATATATTTT
13	few	TRBV13	-	TRBJ1-1	CASRSWPNTEAFF	TGTGCCAGCAGATCCTGGCCGAACACTGAAGCTTTCTTT
16	few	TRBV4-1	-	TRBJ2-7	CASSQTMTGTAYEQYF	TGCGCCAGCAGCCAAACCATGACAGGCACAGCTTACGAGCAGTACTTC
16	-	TRBV7-3	TRBD2	TRBJ2-3	CASSLSRAGGVDTQYF	TGTGCCAGCAGCTTAAGTCGAGCGGGAGGTGTAGATACGCAGTATTTT
16	-	TRBV5-1	TRBD2	TRBJ2-1	CASSQLSGTSYNEQFF	TGCGCCAGCAGCCAACTCAGCGGGACCTCCTACAATGAGCAGTTCTTC
15	-	TRBV3-1/TRBV3-2	TRBD1	TRBJ2-7	CASSLGAGGLAEQYF	TGTGCCAGCAGCCTAGGGGCAGGGGGTCTTGCCGAGCAGTACTTC
14	-	TRBV7-2	-	TRBJ1-1	CASRIQGQNTEAFF	TGTGCCAGCAGAATACAGGGACAGAACACTGAAGCTTTCTTT
11	-	TRBV7-3	-	TRBJ2-1	CASSLGDEQFF	TGTGCCAGCTCCCTCGGGGATGAGCAGTTCTTC
17	-	TRBV19	-	TRBJ1-5	CASSKRGRAGENQPQHF	TGTGCCAGTAGTAAACGTGGTCGGGCGGGGGAGAATCAGCCCCAGCATTTT
13	-	TRBV2	TRBD1	TRBJ1-2	CASRKGQGNGYTF	TGTGCCAGCCGAAAGGGACAGGGGAATGGCTACACCTTC
12	-	TRBV2	-	TRBJ2-2	CASRTPTGELFF	TGTGCCAGCAGGACTCCCACCGGGGAGCTGTTTTTT
14	-	TRBV28	TRBD1	TRBJ2-7	CASQSGLTGNEQYF	TGTGCCAGCCAATCGGGATTGACAGGGAACGAGCAGTACTTC
15	-	TRBV27	TRBD2	TRBJ2-7	CASSGVLAGGYEQYF	TGTGCCAGCAGTGGAGTTCTAGCGGGAGGCTACGAGCAGTACTTC
14	-	TRBV5-1	-	TRBJ1-1	CATHPVSGDTEAFF	TGCGCCACCCACCCGGTTTCCGGGGACACTGAAGCTTTCTTT
14	few	TRBV6-1	TRBD1	TRBJ1-2	CASSDRQGAGGYTF	TGTGCCAGCAGTGATAGACAGGGGGCAGGTGGCTACACCTTC
14	-	TRBV13	TRBD1	TRBJ1-5	CASSLDRGDQPQHF	TGTGCCAGCAGCTTAGACAGGGGAGATCAGCCCCAGCATTTT
13	-	TRBV7-3	-	TRBJ2-1	CASSRDRYNEQFF	TGTGCCAGCAGCAGAGATCGATACAATGAGCAGTTCTTC
12	-	TRBV5-4	-	TRBJ2-1	CASSLGEGEQFF	TGTGCCAGCAGCTTAGGTGAGGGTGAGCAGTTCTTC
15	-	TRBV7-2	TRBD1	TRBJ1-2	CASSLSGGRNYGYTF	TGTGCCAGCAGCTTGTCAGGGGGCAGAAACTATGGCTACACCTTC
14	-	TRBV18	TRBD1	TRBJ1-6	CASSPDRGSSPLHF	TGTGCCAGCTCCCCGGACAGGGGAAGTTCACCCCTCCACTTT
16	-	TRBV4-1	TRBD1	TRBJ1-2	CASSQPPGQGNYGYTF	TGCGCCAGCAGCCAACCCCCGGGACAGGGGAACTATGGCTACACCTTC
18	-	TRBV21-1	-	TRBJ2-2	CASSKSPLTGLNTGELFF	TGTGCCAGCAGCAAATCTCCTTTGACAGGGTTGAACACCGGGGAGCTGTTTTTT
14	-	TRBV5-6	TRBD1	TRBJ2-7	CASSYRDSSYEQYF	TGTGCCAGCAGCTACCGGGACAGTTCCTACGAGCAGTACTTC
12	-	TRBV28	-	TRBJ1-4	CASTFGDEKLFF	TGTGCCAGCACCTTCGGGGATGAAAAACTGTTTTTT
14	few	TRBV5-1	-	TRBJ1-4	CASSISDTNEKLFF	TGCGCCAGCAGTATAAGCGACACTAATGAAAAACTGTTTTTT
18	-	TRBV2	-	TRBJ1-2	CASSEGISRDTDNYGYTF	TGTGCCAGCAGTGAAGGTATATCTAGGGACACGGACAACTATGGCTACACCTTC
15	-	TRBV19	TRBD2	TRBJ2-1	CASSLQREASNEQFF	TGTGCCAGTAGTCTCCAGCGGGAGGCGAGCAATGAGCAGTTCTTC
15	-	TRBV11-2	TRBD2	TRBJ2-3	CASSLAGTRTDTQYF	TGTGCCAGCAGCTTAGCTGGGACTAGGACAGATACGCAGTATTTT
16	-	TRBV7-6	TRBD1	TRBJ2-7	CASSLETVGQPYEQYF	TGTGCCAGCAGCTTAGAAACAGTGGGACAGCCCTACGAGCAGTACTTC
17	-	TRBV25-1	TRBD2	TRBJ2-1	CASSEYPASGDVNEQFF	TGTGCCAGCAGTGAATACCCCGCTAGCGGGGATGTCAATGAGCAGTTCTTC
15	-	TRBV7-9	-	TRBJ2-2	CASSLWGGKNGELFF	TGTGCCAGCAGCTTATGGGGCGGGAAGAACGGGGAGCTGTTTTTT
15	-	TRBV6-2/TRBV6-3	TRBD1	TRBJ2-2	CASSYRQGLSGELFF	TGTGCCAGCAGTTACAGACAGGGTCTTTCCGGGGAGCTGTTTTTT
15	-	TRBV7-2	TRBD1	TRBJ1-2	CASSPWDRGGYGYTF	TGTGCCAGCAGCCCGTGGGACAGGGGGGGATATGGCTACACCTTC
13	-	TRBV6-6	-	TRBJ2-7	CASSYSRGHEQYF	TGTGCCAGCAGTTACTCAAGGGGCCACGAGCAGTACTTC
16	few	TRBV19	-	TRBJ2-5	CASSTGLKLYQETQYF	TGTGCCAGTAGTACAGGCCTGAAGCTTTACCAAGAGACCCAGTACTTC
10	-	TRBV30	-	TRBJ2-2	CAWMYGELFF	TGTGCCTGGATGTACGGGGAGCTGTTTTTT
13	-	TRBV28	-	TRBJ2-2	CASSLGGTGELFF	TGTGCCAGCAGTTTAGGAGGGACCGGGGAGCTGTTTTTT
13	-	TRBV30	-	TRBJ1-5	CAWSTRSNQPQHF	TGTGCCTGGAGTACCCGGAGCAATCAGCCCCAGCATTTT
16	-	TRBV5-1	-	TRBJ1-1	CASSLGPPGANTEAFF	TGCGCCAGCAGCTTGGGTCCTCCAGGGGCGAACACTGAAGCTTTCTTT
15	-	TRBV5-3	-	TRBJ1-2	CARSFVEGWSYGYTF	TGTGCCAGAAGCTTTGTTGAGGGTTGGAGCTATGGCTACACCTTC
11	-	TRBV7-2	-	TRBJ1-2	CASSFYYGYTF	TGTGCCAGCAGCTTCTACTATGGCTACACCTTC
16	once	TRBV30	TRBD2	TRBJ2-3	CAWSVLGGGGADTQYF	TGTGCCTGGAGTGTACTAGGCGGGGGTGGAGCAGATACGCAGTATTTT
14	-	TRBV5-1	-	TRBJ1-2	CASSPGGGADGYTF	TGCGCCAGCAGCCCCGGTGGGGGGGCAGACGGCTACACCTTC
13	-	TRBV28	-	TRBJ1-6	CASYGAVYSPLHF	TGTGCCAGCTATGGGGCAGTCTATTCACCCCTCCACTTT
15	-	TRBV28	-	TRBJ1-6	CASSLVSGISSPLHF	TGTGCCAGCAGTTTGGTATCAGGCATTAGTTCACCCCTCCACTTT
15	-	TRBV10-3	-	TRBJ1-6	CAISESRTDRSPLHF	TGTGCCATCAGTGAGTCACGGACAGATCGGTCACCCCTCCACTTT
13	-	TRBV5-1	-	TRBJ1-2	CASSLVPGYGYTF	TGCGCCAGCAGCTTGGTGCCAGGGTATGGCTACACCTTC
14	once	TRBV4-3	-	TRBJ2-1	CASSQDPRRGEQFF	TGCGCCAGCAGCCAAGACCCTAGACGGGGAGAGCAGTTCTTC
16	-	TRBV5-4	TRBD2	TRBJ2-2	CASSSPGLAEAGELFF	TGTGCCAGCAGCTCACCGGGACTAGCGGAGGCCGGGGAGCTGTTTTTT
15	-	TRBV7-8	TRBD1	TRBJ1-2	CASSSRDRSLYGYTF	TGTGCCAGCAGCTCCCGGGACAGGTCCCTCTATGGCTACACCTTC